This TCR beta chain derives from a study of cytomegalovirus exposure and HLA in healthy donors. CDR3 length: 15 amino acids. Trimming pared 6 bases from V and 3 bases from J, leaving 19 bases between. In germline, CDR1 is SQVTM, CDR2 ANQGSEA. Remarks on this clone: The same CDR3 arises from other DNA sequences in this sample as well.

It was with 60 Vbeta and 13 Jbeta primers that the PCR ran. Measured with immunoSEQ multiplex PCR; TCRdb has only the in-frame clones, and not every one. This table holds about 140,000 clones, less than 80% found once. This clonotype originated in a middle-aged man in good health and CMV-seropositive. The V call is TRBV29-1, the J call TRBJ2-3; a possible D gene is TRBD2 (5 bases). The sample was PBMCs. The CDR3 spells CSVPGASQPTDTQYF. CDR3 in DNA: TGCAGCGTCCCCGGTGCTAGCCAACCTACAGATACGCAGTATTTT.